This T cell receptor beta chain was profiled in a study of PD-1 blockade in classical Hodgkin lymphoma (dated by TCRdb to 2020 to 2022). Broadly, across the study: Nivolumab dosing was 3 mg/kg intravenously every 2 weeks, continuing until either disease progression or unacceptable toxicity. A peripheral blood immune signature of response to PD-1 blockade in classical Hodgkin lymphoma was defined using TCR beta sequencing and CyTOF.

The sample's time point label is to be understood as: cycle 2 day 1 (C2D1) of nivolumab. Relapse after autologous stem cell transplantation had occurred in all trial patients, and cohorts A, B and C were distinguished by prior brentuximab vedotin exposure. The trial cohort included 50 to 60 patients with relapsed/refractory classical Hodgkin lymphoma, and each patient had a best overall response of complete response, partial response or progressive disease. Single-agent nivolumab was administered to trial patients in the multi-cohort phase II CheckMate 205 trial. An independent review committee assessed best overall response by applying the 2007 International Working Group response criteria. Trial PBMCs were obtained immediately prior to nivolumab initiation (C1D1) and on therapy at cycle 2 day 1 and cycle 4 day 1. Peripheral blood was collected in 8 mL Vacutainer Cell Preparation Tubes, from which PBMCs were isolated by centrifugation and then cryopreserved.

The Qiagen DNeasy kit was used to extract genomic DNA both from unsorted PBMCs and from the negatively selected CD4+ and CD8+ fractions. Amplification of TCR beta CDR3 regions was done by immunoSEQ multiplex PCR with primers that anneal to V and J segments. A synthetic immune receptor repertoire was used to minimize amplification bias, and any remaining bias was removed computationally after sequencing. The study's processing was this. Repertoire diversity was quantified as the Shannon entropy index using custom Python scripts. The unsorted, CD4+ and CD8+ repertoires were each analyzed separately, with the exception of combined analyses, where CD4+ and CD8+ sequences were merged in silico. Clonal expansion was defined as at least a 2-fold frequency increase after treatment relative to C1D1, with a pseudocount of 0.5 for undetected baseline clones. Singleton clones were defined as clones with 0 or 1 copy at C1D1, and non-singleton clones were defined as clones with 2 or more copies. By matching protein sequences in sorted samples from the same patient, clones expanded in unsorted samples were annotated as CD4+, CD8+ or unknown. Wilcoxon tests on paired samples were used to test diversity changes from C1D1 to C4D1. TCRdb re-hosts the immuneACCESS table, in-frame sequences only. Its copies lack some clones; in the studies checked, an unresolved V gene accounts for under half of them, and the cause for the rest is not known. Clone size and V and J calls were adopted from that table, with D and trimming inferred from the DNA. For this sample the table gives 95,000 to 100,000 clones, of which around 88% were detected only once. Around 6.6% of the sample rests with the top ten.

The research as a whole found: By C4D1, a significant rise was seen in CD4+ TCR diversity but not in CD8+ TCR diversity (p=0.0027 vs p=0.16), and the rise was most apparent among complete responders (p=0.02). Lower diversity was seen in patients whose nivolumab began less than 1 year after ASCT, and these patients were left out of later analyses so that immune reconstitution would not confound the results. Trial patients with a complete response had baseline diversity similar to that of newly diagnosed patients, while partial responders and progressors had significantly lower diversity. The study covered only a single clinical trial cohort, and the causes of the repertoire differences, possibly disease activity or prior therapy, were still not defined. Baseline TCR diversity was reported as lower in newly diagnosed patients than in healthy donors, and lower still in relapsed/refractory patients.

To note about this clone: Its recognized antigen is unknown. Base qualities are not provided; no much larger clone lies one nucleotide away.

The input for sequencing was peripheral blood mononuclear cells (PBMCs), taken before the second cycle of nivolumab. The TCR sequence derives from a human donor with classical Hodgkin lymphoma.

The DNA reads as follows: TGTGCCAGCAGCTCCGGGACAGGGGATGAAAAACTGTTTTTT. This sequence encodes CASSSGTGDEKLFF. The V and J segments used are TRBV6-5 and TRBJ1-4; TRBD1 matches 10 bases in the middle. CDR1 and CDR2, looked up from the germline V gene, are MNHEY and SVGAGI. Taken from cysteine to phenylalanine, the CDR3 has 14 residues. Of all the DNA, just the CDR3 is kept, 42 bases in frame from base 1. V loses 6 bases at its end and J loses 6 bases; junction bases beyond the gene matches: 4.